The rows below give T cell receptor beta chains drawn from one sample of a study of blood T cell repertoires in COVID-19. The method was immunoSEQ multiplex PCR; TCRdb's version includes in-frame clones alone and lacks a portion of them. The table includes about 33,000 clones, about nine tenths detected once. The sample was peripheral blood. These receptors came from a man in his 60s with acute or convalescent COVID-19. CDR3s include the opening cysteine and the closing phenylalanine or tryptophan. A D gene is named only where the DNA matches it firmly. Size tells how often a clone was seen (once, few, many) or the class of an expanded clone, and some rows leave it out.

-,TRBJ2-7,-,TRBV6-5,CASSYSNGYSYEQYF,TGTGCCAGCAGTTACTCGAACGGTTACTCCTACGAGCAGTACTTC
-,TRBJ2-7,-,TRBV18,CASSPRPRDEQYF,TGTGCCAGCTCACCACGCCCCCGGGACGAGCAGTACTTC
-,TRBJ1-6,TRBD1,TRBV25-1,CASRWTGAYNSPLHF,TGTGCCAGCAGGTGGACAGGGGCCTATAATTCACCCCTCCACTTT
-,TRBJ2-3,-,TRBV6-6,CASSFPGSTDTQYF,TGTGCCAGCAGTTTTCCGGGGTCCACAGATACGCAGTATTTT
few,TRBJ1-1,-,TRBV18,CASSPSIGGSAEAFF,TGTGCCAGCTCACCCTCAATTGGGGGCTCCGCTGAAGCTTTCTTT
-,TRBJ2-1,TRBD2,TRBV29-1,CSGGPGRRLAGVWEQFF,TGCAGCGGAGGCCCAGGTAGAAGGCTAGCGGGAGTATGGGAGCAGTTCTTC
-,TRBJ2-5,-,TRBV5-1,CASSLGRALGETQYF,TGCGCCAGCAGTCTTGGCAGGGCTTTGGGGGAGACCCAGTACTTC
-,TRBJ2-1,TRBD2,TRBV5-5,CASSPGLDYNEQFF,TGTGCCAGCAGCCCAGGACTAGACTACAATGAGCAGTTCTTC
-,TRBJ1-3,TRBD1,TRBV10-2,CASSVTGTTGNTIYF,TGCGCCAGCAGCGTGACAGGGACCACTGGAAACACCATATATTTT
-,TRBJ1-2,-,TRBV6-5,CASRRRQAGRLSYTF,TGTGCCAGCAGGAGACGACAGGCGGGCCGGTTGAGCTACACCTTC
-,TRBJ1-4,TRBD1,TRBV4-1,CASSQEGTGLTNEKLFF,TGCGCCAGCAGCCAAGAGGGGACAGGGCTCACTAATGAAAAACTGTTTTTT
-,TRBJ2-1,-,TRBV11-3,CASSYSGSGLLGNEQFF,TGTGCCAGCAGTTATTCCGGGTCCGGATTACTGGGCAATGAGCAGTTCTTC
-,TRBJ2-1,TRBD1,TRBV7-9,CASSPDRAGYNEQFF,TGTGCCAGCAGCCCGGACAGGGCGGGTTACAATGAGCAGTTCTTC
-,TRBJ1-1,-,TRBV12-2,CASRPKGEDRASSNTEAFF,TGTGCAAGTCGCCCTAAGGGCGAGGACAGGGCGTCAAGTAACACTGAAGCTTTCTTT
-,TRBJ2-7,TRBD1,TRBV5-1,CASSRRAGGDEQYF,TGCGCCAGCAGCCGACGGGCAGGGGGTGACGAGCAGTACTTC
-,TRBJ2-1,-,TRBV24-1,CATSQGWGYNEQFF,TGTGCCACCAGTCAGGGGTGGGGCTACAATGAGCAGTTCTTC
-,TRBJ1-2,TRBD1,TRBV7-9,CASSLQGTGGLANYGYTF,TGTGCCAGCAGCTTACAGGGAACAGGGGGTTTAGCTAACTATGGCTACACCTTC
-,TRBJ2-3,-,TRBV10-3,CAISMDSFTDTQYF,TGTGCCATCAGTATGGACAGTTTCACAGATACGCAGTATTTT
-,TRBJ2-1,TRBD1,TRBV28,CASSLGQGTQAVEFF,TGTGCCAGCAGTTTGGGACAGGGGACCCAAGCGGTGGAGTTCTTC
-,TRBJ2-7,TRBD2,TRBV5-1,CASSLGTSGRLYEQYF,TGCGCCAGCAGCTTGGGGACTAGCGGGAGACTATACGAGCAGTACTTC
once,TRBJ2-5,-,TRBV28,CASSSRVAETQYF,TGTGCCAGCAGTTCCAGGGTCGCAGAGACCCAGTACTTC
-,TRBJ2-1,-,TRBV11-2,CASSFSTGVIYNEQFF,TGTGCCAGCAGCTTCAGTACGGGAGTTATCTACAATGAGCAGTTCTTC
-,TRBJ1-2,-,TRBV2,CASSPDSLERGYTF,TGTGCCAGCAGCCCGGACAGTCTGGAGCGTGGCTACACCTTC
-,TRBJ2-1,-,TRBV5-1,CASSPDIYEQFF,TGCGCCAGCAGCCCAGACATCTATGAGCAGTTCTTC
few,TRBJ2-1,TRBD2,TRBV6-2/TRBV6-3,CASTPYGGRDEQFF,TGTGCCAGCACCCCCTATGGTGGGAGGGATGAGCAGTTCTTC
-,TRBJ1-2,TRBD1,TRBV15,CATSRVQGALGYTF,TGTGCCACCAGCAGAGTTCAGGGGGCGCTTGGCTACACCTTC
-,TRBJ2-2,TRBD1,TRBV27,CASTGTGASANTGELFF,TGTGCCAGCACGGGGACAGGGGCCTCCGCGAACACCGGGGAGCTGTTTTTT
-,TRBJ2-5,TRBD1,TRBV28,CASNTQGARETQYF,TGTGCCAGCAACACCCAGGGGGCTCGTGAGACCCAGTACTTC
once,TRBJ2-5,-,TRBV5-1,CASSYGETQYF,TGCGCCAGCAGCTACGGAGAGACCCAGTACTTC
-,TRBJ2-1,-,TRBV4-1,CASSQRGIYNEQFF,TGCGCCAGCAGCCAGAGGGGGATATACAATGAGCAGTTCTTC
-,TRBJ2-4,TRBD1,TRBV7-9,CASSTTGGVVNIQYF,TGTGCCAGCAGCACGACAGGGGGTGTTGTGAACATTCAGTACTTC
-,TRBJ2-1,TRBD2,TRBV19,CASSSLGLAGAGEQFF,TGTGCCAGTAGTTCCCTGGGACTAGCGGGAGCCGGCGAGCAGTTCTTC
-,TRBJ2-2,-,TRBV6-2/TRBV6-3,CASSGLTGELFF,TGTGCCAGCAGTGGGCTGACCGGGGAGCTGTTTTTT
-,TRBJ1-5,TRBD1,TRBV6-1,CASSEAGGTVHNQPQHF,TGTGCCAGCAGTGAAGCGGGCGGGACAGTCCACAATCAGCCCCAGCATTTT
-,TRBJ1-5,-,TRBV24-1,CATSEGSSYQPQHF,TGTGCCACCAGTGAAGGGAGTTCCTATCAGCCCCAGCATTTT
-,TRBJ2-4,TRBD2,TRBV5-1,CASRPRASGTLAKNIQYF,TGCGCCAGCAGACCTCGGGCTAGCGGGACCCTAGCCAAAAACATTCAGTACTTC
-,TRBJ1-4,TRBD1,TRBV19,CASSSGTGRNEKLFF,TGTGCCAGTAGTAGCGGGACAGGCCGTAATGAAAAACTGTTTTTT
-,TRBJ1-2,TRBD1,TRBV9,CASSSNYGTGDLHNYGYTF,TGTGCCAGCAGCTCTAATTACGGGACAGGGGACCTGCATAACTATGGCTACACCTTC
-,TRBJ1-1,-,TRBV12-3/TRBV12-4,CASSRQAPQAFF,TGTGCCAGCAGCCGCCAAGCCCCACAAGCTTTCTTT
-,TRBJ1-1,-,TRBV11-2,CASSSLSGGDEAFF,TGTGCCAGCAGCTCATTATCGGGGGGGGATGAAGCTTTCTTT
-,TRBJ1-1,-,TRBV6-5,CASSRGGNTEAFF,TGTGCCAGCAGTAGAGGGGGGAACACTGAAGCTTTCTTT